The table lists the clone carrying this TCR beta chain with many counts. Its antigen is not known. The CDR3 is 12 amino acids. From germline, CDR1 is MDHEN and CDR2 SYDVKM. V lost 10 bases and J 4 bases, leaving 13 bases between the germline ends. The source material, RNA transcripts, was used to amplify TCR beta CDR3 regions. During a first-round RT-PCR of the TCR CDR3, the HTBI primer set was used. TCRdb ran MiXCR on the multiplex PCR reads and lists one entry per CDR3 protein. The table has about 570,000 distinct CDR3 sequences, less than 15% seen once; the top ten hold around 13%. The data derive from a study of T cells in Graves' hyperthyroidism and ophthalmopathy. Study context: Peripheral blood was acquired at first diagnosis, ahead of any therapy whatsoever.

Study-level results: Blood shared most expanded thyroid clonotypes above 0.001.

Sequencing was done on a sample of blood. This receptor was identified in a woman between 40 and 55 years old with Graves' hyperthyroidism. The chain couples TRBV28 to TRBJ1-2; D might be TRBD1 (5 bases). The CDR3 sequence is CATHPGGYGYTF. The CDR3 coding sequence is TGTGCCACCCATCCGGGGGGCTATGGCTACACCTTC.